This TCR beta chain was found in a study of cytomegalovirus exposure and HLA in healthy donors. Study-wide results and limits: CMV antigen specificity of a few CMV-associated chains was confirmed in vitro.

This clone was seen just once. Its antigen is not known. The PCR ran on 60 Vbeta and 13 Jbeta primers. Clones were read by immunoSEQ multiplex PCR, and TCRdb kept only the in-frame ones, dropping some. The top ten hold roughly 2.9% of the sample, which has some 150,000 clones, under 80% seen once. This sequence originates from a man between 35 and 55 years old in good health and CMV-seronegative. The material sequenced was PBMCs.

The chain's CDR3 is CASSLQGGPSSTDTQYF. The CDR3 coding sequence is TGCGCCAGCAGCCTACAAGGGGGTCCATCTAGCACAGATACGCAGTATTTT. The chain combines TRBV4-1 with TRBJ2-3, with a weak D call TRBD1 (6 bases). Trimming left V 4 bases short and J 0 bases short, with 17 bases between. Germline V gives CDR1 MGHRA, CDR2 YSYEKL. The CDR3 consists of 17 residues.